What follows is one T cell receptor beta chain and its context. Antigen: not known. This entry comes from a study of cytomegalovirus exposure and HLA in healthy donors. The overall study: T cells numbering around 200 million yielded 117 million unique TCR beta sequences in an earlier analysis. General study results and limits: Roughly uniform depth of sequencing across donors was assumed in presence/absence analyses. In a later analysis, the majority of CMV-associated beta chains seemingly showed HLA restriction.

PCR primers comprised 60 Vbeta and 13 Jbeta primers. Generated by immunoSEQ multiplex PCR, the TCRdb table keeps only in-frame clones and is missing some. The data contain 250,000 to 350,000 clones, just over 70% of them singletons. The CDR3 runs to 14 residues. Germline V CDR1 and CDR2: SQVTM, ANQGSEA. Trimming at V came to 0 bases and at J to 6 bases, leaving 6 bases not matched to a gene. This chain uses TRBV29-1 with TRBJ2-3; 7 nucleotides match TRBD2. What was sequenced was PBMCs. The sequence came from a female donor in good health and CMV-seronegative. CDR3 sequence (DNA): TGCAGCGTTGAAGACCGGACTAGTCGGGATACGCAGTATTTT. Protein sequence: CSVEDRTSRDTQYF.